This T cell receptor (beta chain) was obtained from a study of blood T cell repertoires in COVID-19. Sequencing used immunoSEQ multiplex PCR; TCRdb keeps in-frame clones, though not all of them. The data show about 170,000 clones, about 83% seen once. The CDR3 runs 14 residues. Germline CDR1 KGHSH, CDR2 LQKENI. Trimming cost V 6 bases and J 3 bases, with 14 bases left between them. This clone occurred once. The J gene is TRBJ1-1, the V gene TRBV18; the D is unclear. The receptor was isolated from a woman older than 75 with acute or convalescent COVID-19. The sequencing input was peripheral blood. The DNA for the CDR3 is TGTGCCAGCTCGCCCTCCGGAGAGTACACTGAAGCTTTCTTT. It specifies CASSPSGEYTEAFF.